This TCR beta chain was found in a study of PD-1 blockade in classical Hodgkin lymphoma. Overall study context: Once every 2 weeks, patients received intravenous nivolumab at 3 mg/kg. Findings and caveats of the study: In newly diagnosed patients, baseline TCR diversity was reportedly below that of healthy donors. Those starting nivolumab under 1 year post-ASCT were excluded.

The CDR3 runs to 15 residues. Per the germline V gene, CDR1 is SGHRS and CDR2 is YFSETQ. Trimming removed 0 bases at V and 7 bases at J, with 16 bases between. The time point: cycle 4 day 1 (C4D1), after 6 weeks of nivolumab. Each patient relapsed following autologous stem cell transplantation, and prior brentuximab vedotin exposure differed. The data were produced by immunoSEQ multiplex PCR, yet TCRdb's version contains in-frame clones alone and is incomplete. In the table there are 20,000 or so clones, roughly 88% of which are singletons. Note on this clone: Antigen unknown.

The material sequenced was peripheral blood mononuclear cells (PBMCs), taken before the fourth cycle of nivolumab. The chain couples TRBV5-1 to TRBJ1-2, with D possibly TRBD1 on 5 matching bases. This clonotype originated in a human donor with classical Hodgkin lymphoma. CDR3 in DNA: TGCGCCAGCAGCTTGGCGGGGCTGGGGCGGTTTGGCTACACCTTC. Amino acids: CASSLAGLGRFGYTF.